One and the same sample provided the 2 T cell receptor beta chains below, sequenced in a study of beta chain features in type 1 diabetes. As every portion of the isolated RNA was reverse transcribed, the sequencing read expressed TCRB transcripts. The protocol was immunoSEQ multiplex PCR, while the TCRdb copy is restricted to in-frame clones and leaves out a portion. The table records 250,000 to 350,000 clones, roughly 9.6% of them present only once. The specimen sequenced was naive CD4+ T cells from blood. The origin of the receptors is a woman aged 25 to 45 in good health.

A few counts support this clone. This sequence joins TRBV30 and TRBJ2-7, with 11 bases fitting TRBD2. Losses at the gene ends were 1 base for V and 0 bases for J; bases not matched to a gene: 5. CDR3 length equals 16 residues. In germline, CDR1 is GTSNPN, CDR2 SVGIG (reference sequence). The CDR3 region is CAWSGSGLAASYEQYF. DNA of the CDR3: TGTGCCTGGAGTGGGTCGGGACTAGCGGCCTCCTACGAGCAGTACTTC.

V usage is TRBV29-1 and J usage is TRBJ2-1, with 10 bases that match TRBD2. The CDR3 extends over 15 amino acids. Looked up from germline, CDR1 is SQVTM and CDR2 is ANQGSEA. V gave up 5 bases and J gave up 7 bases; unmatched junction bases: 11. As DNA, the CDR3 is TGCAGCGTTCGACAACTAGCGGGAACTGGGAATGAGCAGTTCTTC. This encodes CSVRQLAGTGNEQFF.